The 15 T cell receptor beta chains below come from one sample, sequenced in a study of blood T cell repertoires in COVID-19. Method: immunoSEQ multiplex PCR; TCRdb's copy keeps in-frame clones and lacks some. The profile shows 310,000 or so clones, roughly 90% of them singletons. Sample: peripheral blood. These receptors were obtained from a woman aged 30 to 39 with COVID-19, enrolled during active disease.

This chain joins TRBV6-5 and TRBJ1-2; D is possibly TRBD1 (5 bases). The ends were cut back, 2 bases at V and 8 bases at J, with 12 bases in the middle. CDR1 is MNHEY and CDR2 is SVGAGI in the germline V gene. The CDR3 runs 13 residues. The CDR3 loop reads CASSYARGGGYTF. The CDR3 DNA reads TGTGCCAGCAGTTACGCGCGGGGGGGAGGCTACACCTTC.

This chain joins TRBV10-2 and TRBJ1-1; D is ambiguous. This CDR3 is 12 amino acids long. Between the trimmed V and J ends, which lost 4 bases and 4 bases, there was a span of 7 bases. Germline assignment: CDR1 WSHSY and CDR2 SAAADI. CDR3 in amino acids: CASSGGSTEAFF. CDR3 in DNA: TGCGCCAGCAGTGGAGGAAGCACTGAAGCTTTCTTT.

In nucleotides, the CDR3 is TGTGCCAGCAGCTTAGCGGTGACAGGGTCTGGAAACACCATATATTTT. This encodes CASSLAVTGSGNTIYF. The V and J genes are TRBV7-9 and TRBJ1-3; 7 bases line up with TRBD1. The V gene's germline CDR1 is SEHNR and CDR2 FQNEAQ (reference sequence). Unmatched junction bases numbered 3, after V lost 0 bases and J lost 1 base. This CDR3 spans 16 amino acids.

Here the CDR3 reads CASREPTGMAYGYTF. The CDR3 DNA is TGTGCCAGCAGGGAGCCGACAGGGATGGCCTATGGCTACACCTTC. The chain combines TRBV2 with TRBJ1-2; 7 positions match TRBD1. This CDR3 spans 15 amino acids. The J segment lost 4 bases and the V segment lost 6 bases, leaving 11 bases of the junction unmatched. Germline loops: CDR1 SNHLY, CDR2 FYNNEI.

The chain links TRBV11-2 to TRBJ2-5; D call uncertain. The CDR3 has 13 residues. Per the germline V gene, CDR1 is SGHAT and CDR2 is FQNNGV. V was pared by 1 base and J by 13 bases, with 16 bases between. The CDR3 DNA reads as TGTGCCAGCAGCTTAGGGCCTATGACAAGTGGGTACTTC. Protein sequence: CASSLGPMTSGYF.

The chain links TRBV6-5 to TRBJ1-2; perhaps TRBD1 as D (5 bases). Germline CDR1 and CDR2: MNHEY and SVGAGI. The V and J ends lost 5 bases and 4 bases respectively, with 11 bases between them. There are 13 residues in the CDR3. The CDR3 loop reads CASSTDRLYGYTF. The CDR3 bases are TGTGCCAGCAGTACAGACAGACTCTATGGCTACACCTTC.

CDR3 loop: CATSDLLDLADTQYF. For the CDR3, the DNA is TGTGCCACCAGTGACCTCTTAGATCTGGCAGATACGCAGTATTTT. The V call is TRBV24-1, the J call TRBJ2-3; D ambiguous. Germline V gene lookup returns CDR1 KGHDR and CDR2 SFDVKD. Trimming pared 4 bases from V and 4 bases from J, leaving 14 bases between. This CDR3 is built from 15 residues.

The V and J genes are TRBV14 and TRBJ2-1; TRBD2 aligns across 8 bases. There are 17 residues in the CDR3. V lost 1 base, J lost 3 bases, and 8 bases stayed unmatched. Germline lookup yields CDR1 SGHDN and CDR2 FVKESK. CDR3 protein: CASSQVGGRPFYNEQFF. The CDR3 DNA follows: TGTGCCAGCAGCCAAGTGGGCGGGAGGCCCTTCTACAATGAGCAGTTCTTC.

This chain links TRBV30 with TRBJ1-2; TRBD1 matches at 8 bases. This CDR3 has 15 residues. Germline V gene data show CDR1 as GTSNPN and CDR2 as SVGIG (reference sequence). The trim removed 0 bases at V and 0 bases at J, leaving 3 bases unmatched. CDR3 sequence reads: CAWSVGQVTNYGYTF. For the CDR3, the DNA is TGTGCCTGGAGTGTGGGACAGGTGACTAACTATGGCTACACCTTC.

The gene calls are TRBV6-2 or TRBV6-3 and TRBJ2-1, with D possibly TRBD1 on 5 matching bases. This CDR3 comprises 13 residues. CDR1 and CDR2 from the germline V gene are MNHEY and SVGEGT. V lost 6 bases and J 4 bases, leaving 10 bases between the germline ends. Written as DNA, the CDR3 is TGTGCCAGCAGCCAAAACAGGTACAATGAGCAGTTCTTC. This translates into CASSQNRYNEQFF.

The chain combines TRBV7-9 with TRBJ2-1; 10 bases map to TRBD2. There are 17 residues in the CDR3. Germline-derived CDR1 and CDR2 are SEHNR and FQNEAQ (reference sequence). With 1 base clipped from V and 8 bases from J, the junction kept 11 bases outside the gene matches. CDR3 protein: CASSLGILAGDFHEQFF. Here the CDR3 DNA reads TGTGCCAGCAGCTTAGGCATTCTAGCGGGAGATTTCCATGAGCAGTTCTTC.

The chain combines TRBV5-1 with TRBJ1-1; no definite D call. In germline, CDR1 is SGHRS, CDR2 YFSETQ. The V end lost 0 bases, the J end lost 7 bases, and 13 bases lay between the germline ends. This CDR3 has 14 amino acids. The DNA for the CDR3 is TGCGCCAGCAGCTTGGCCGTGTCTCCCGGTGAAGCTTTCTTT. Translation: CASSLAVSPGEAFF. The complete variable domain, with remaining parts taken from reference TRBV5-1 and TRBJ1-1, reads KAGVTQTPRYLIKTRGQQVTLSCSPISGHRSVSWYQQTPGQGLQFLFEYFSETQRNKGNFPGRFSGRQFSNSRSEMNVSTLELGDSALYLCASSLAVSPGEAFFGQGTRLTVV.

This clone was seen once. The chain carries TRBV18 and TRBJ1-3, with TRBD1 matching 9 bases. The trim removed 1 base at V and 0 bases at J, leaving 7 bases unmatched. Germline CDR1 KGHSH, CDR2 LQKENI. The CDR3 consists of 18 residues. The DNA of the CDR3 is TGTGCCAGCTCACCACGCCGACAGGGGGTGACCTCTGGAAACACCATATATTTT. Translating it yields CASSPRRQGVTSGNTIYF.

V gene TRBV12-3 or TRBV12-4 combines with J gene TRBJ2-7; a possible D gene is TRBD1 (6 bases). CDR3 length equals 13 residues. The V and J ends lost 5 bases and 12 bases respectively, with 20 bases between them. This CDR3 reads CASSTGTGNDRYF. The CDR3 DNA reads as TGTGCCAGCAGTACAGGGACCGGAAACGATCGGTACTTC.

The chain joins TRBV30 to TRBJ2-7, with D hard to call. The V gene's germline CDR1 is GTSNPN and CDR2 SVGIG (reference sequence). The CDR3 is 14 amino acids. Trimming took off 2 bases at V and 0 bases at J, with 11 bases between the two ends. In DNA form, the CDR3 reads TGTGCCTGGAGTCTAACAGATAGCTCCTACGAGCAGTACTTC. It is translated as CAWSLTDSSYEQYF.